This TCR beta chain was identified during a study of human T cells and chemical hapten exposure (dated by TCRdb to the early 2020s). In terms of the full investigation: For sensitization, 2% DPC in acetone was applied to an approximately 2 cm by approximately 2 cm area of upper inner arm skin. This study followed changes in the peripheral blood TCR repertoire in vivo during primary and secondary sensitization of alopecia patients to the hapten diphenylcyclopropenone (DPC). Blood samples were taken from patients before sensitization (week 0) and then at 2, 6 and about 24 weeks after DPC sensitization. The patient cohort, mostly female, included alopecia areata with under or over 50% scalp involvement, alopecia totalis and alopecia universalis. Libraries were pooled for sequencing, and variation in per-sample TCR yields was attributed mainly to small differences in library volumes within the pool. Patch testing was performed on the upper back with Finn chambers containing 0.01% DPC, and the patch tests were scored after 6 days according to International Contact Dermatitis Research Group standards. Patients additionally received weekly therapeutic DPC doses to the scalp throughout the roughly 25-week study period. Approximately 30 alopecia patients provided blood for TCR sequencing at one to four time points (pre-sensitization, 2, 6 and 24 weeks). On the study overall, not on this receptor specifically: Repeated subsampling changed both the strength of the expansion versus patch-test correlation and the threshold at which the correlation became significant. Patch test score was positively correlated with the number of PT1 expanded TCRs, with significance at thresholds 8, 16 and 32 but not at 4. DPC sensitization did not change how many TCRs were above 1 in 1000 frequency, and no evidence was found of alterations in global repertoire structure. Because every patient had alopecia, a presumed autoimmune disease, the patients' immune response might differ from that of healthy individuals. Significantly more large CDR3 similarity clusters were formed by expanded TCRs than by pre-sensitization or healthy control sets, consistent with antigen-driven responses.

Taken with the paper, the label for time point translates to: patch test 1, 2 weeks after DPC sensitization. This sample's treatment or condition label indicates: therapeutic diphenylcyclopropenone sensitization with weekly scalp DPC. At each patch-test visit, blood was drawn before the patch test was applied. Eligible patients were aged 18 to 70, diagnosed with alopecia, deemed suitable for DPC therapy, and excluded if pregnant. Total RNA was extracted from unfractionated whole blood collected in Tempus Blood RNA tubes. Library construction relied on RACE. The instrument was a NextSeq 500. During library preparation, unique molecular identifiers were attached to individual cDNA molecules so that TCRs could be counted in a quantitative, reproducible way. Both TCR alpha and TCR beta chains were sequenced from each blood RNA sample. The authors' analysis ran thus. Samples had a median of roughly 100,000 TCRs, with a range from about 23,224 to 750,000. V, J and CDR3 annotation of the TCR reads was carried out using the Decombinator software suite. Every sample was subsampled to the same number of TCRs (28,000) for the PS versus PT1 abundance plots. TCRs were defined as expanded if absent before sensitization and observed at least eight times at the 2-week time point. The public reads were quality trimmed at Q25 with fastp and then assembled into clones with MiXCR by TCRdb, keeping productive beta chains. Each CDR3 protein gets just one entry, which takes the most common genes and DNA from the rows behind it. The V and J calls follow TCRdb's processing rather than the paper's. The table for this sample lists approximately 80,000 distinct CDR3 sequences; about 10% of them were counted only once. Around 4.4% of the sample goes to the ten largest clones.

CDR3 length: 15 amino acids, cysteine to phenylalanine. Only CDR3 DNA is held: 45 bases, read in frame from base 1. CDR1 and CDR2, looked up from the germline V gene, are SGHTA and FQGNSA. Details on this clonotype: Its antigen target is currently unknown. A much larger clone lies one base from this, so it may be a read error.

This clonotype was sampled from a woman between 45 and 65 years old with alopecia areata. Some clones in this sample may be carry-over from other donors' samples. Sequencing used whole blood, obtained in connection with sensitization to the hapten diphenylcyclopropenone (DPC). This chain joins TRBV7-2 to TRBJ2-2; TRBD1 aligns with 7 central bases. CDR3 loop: CASSLEGGLAGELYF. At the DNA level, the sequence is TGTGCCAGCAGCTTAGAAGGGGGCCTCGCCGGGGAGCTGTATTTT. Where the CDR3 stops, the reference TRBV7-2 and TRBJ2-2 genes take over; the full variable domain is GAGVSQSPSNKVTEKGKDVELRCDPISGHTALYWYRQSLGQGLEFLIYFQGNSAPDKSGLPSDRFSAERTGGSVSTLTIQRTQQEDSAVYLCASSLEGGLAGELYFGEGSRLTVL.